These 9 T cell receptor beta chains were all obtained from the same sample, sequenced in a study of blood T cell repertoires in COVID-19. The repertoire was sequenced with immunoSEQ multiplex PCR; TCRdb's copy has only in-frame clones and lacks some. The sample carries tens of thousands of clones, almost 85% recorded once. Input material: peripheral blood. The origin of the receptors is a man aged 50-59 years with active or convalescent COVID-19.

This sequence joins TRBV5-4 and TRBJ2-5; 8 bases line up with TRBD1. Germline lookup yields CDR1 SGHNT and CDR2 YYREEE (reference sequence). The CDR3 is 15 residues long. V shed 4 bases, J shed 3 bases, and the junction held 8 bases outside the gene matches. Here the CDR3 reads CASSPMTGVEETQYF. The CDR3 nucleotides are TGTGCCAGCAGCCCTATGACAGGGGTGGAAGAGACCCAGTACTTC.

The rearrangement joins TRBV6-2 or TRBV6-3 to TRBJ1-5; 7 bases are shared with TRBD1. Trimming removed 4 bases from V and 0 bases from J; junction bases left unmatched: 9. Germline loops: CDR1 MNHEY, CDR2 SVGEGT. The CDR3 loop spans 17 amino acids. CDR3 residues: CASSFRSTGSSNQPQHF. CDR3 sequence (DNA): TGTGCCAGCAGTTTCCGATCGACAGGGTCTAGCAATCAGCCCCAGCATTTT.

This chain connects TRBV21-1 to TRBJ1-5; the table's D call of TRBD1 was not tested on the DNA. TRBV21-1 is given as a pseudogene. The CDR3 loop spans 10 amino acids. The CDR3 DNA follows: TGTGCCAGCAGCAAGCCGGGACAGAGTTTT. This codes for CASSKPGQSF.

This chain connects TRBV3-1 (or the pseudogene TRBV3-2) to TRBJ1-1, with D unclear. Germline V lookup: CDR1 LGHDT, CDR2 YNNKEL (reference sequence). Trimming took off 6 bases at V and 2 bases at J, with 10 bases between the two ends. The CDR3 is 13 residues long. CDR3 coding DNA: TGTGCCAGCAGTCGGACGGGAAACACTGAAGCTTTCTTT. Protein: CASSRTGNTEAFF.

The chain carries TRBV9 and TRBJ2-1, with 8 bases matching TRBD2. CDR1 and CDR2 from the germline V gene are SGDLS and YYNGEE. Trimming removed 0 bases from V and 3 bases from J; junction bases left unmatched: 2. The CDR3 sequence is 15 residues long. The CDR3 DNA follows: TGTGCCAGCAGCGTAGCCGGGACTAGCTACAATGAGCAGTTCTTC. Its translation is CASSVAGTSYNEQFF.

The gene calls are TRBV6-1 and TRBJ1-5; no reliable D call. The V gene's germline CDR1 is MNHNS and CDR2 SASEGT. The V end was cut by 0 bases, the J end by 6 bases, with 6 bases between. This CDR3 region has 13 residues. The CDR3 here is CASSEARSQPQHF. In DNA form, the CDR3 reads TGTGCCAGCAGTGAAGCGAGGAGTCAGCCCCAGCATTTT.

V is TRBV5-1 and J is TRBJ2-2; perhaps TRBD1 as D (6 bases). The CDR3 consists of 18 residues. Germline CDR1 is SGHRS and CDR2 is YFSETQ. The V gene lost 4 bases and the J gene lost 6 bases, with 25 bases spanning the gap. CDR3 bases: TGCGCCAGCAGCGTCCCAGGGGACCTACCTACTGGGGCCGGGGAGCTGTTTTTT. This sequence encodes CASSVPGDLPTGAGELFF.

This chain uses TRBV6-2 or TRBV6-3 with TRBJ2-1; the match to TRBD2 covers 9 bases. Trimming took 5 bases from V and 3 from J; bases not matched to a gene: 2. Germline CDR1 reads MNHEY; CDR2 reads SVGEGT. CDR3 length: 14 residues. The CDR3 sequence is CASSLAGIYNEQFF. CDR3 DNA: TGTGCCAGCAGTCTAGCGGGGATCTACAATGAGCAGTTCTTC.

The V and J genes are TRBV10-2 and TRBJ1-6; no clear D. This CDR3 spans 13 amino acids. Germline V gene lookup returns CDR1 WSHSY and CDR2 SAAADI. Between the trimmed V and J ends, which lost 4 bases and 7 bases, there was a span of 8 bases. The CDR3 DNA is TGCGCCAGCAGTGTTGGGGAGAATTCACCCCTCCACTTT. As protein: CASSVGENSPLHF.